This TCR beta chain was captured by sequencing in a study of early T cells in non-severe SARS-CoV-2 infection. This clonotype occurred a few times. Germline V CDR1 and CDR2: SQVTM, ANQGSEA. The ends were cut back, 7 bases at V and 6 bases at J, with 18 bases in the middle. The CDR3 contains 13 residues. Attached unique molecular identifiers marked individual cDNA molecules. A single record per CDR3 protein comes from TCRdb applying MiXCR to the 5' RACE reads. The table has under 50,000 distinct CDR3 sequences, approximately 4.1% seen once; the top ten hold 5.5% to 6.5%. Sequences were obtained from whole blood. The chain joins TRBV29-1 to TRBJ1-1; D is undetermined. This TCR was recovered from an adult who was a healthcare worker with PCR-confirmed SARS-CoV-2 infection or an uninfected control (not recorded which). DNA of the CDR3: TGCAGCGCCCACTTCTCATCCTACGCTGAAGCTTTCTTT. Protein: CSAHFSSYAEAFF.